These 5 T cell receptor beta chains were all obtained from the same sample, sequenced in a study of blood T cell repertoires in COVID-19. TCRdb keeps only in-frame clones here, not all; method: immunoSEQ multiplex PCR. The sample has 210,000 or so clones, roughly 87% seen once. The sample was PBMCs or T cells enriched from blood (not recorded which). These receptors originate from a man aged 25-45 years who had recovered from COVID-19.

This chain uses TRBV7-9 with TRBJ1-4, with 7 bases fitting TRBD1. After removal of 5 bases from V and 3 bases from J, the junction contained 6 bases not matched to a gene. This CDR3 has 15 amino acids. Germline V lookup: CDR1 SEHNR, CDR2 FQNEAQ (reference sequence). CDR3 amino acids: CASSPYRGANEKLFF. In DNA form, the CDR3 reads TGTGCCAGCAGCCCCTACAGGGGCGCTAATGAAAAACTGTTTTTT. Full variable domain (rest looked up from reference TRBV7-9 and TRBJ1-4): DTGVSQNPRHKITKRGQNVTFRCDPISEHNRLYWYRQTLGQGPEFLTYFQNEAQLEKSRLLSDRFSAERPKGSFSTLEIQRTEQGDSAMYLCASSPYRGANEKLFFGSGTQLSVL.

This clone appeared once. The chain combines TRBV9 with TRBJ1-5; TRBD1 might be the D (6 bases). There are 15 residues in the CDR3. With 3 bases removed from V and 6 bases from J, the gap between germline ends came to 16 bases. Germline CDR1 reads SGDLS; CDR2 reads YYNGEE. In nucleotides, the CDR3 is TGTGCCAGCAGCGCCCAAGGGGGAAACGGTCAGCCCCAGCATTTT. It codes for CASSAQGGNGQPQHF.

The chain joins TRBV4-3 to TRBJ1-5; no firm D call. Trimming took 4 bases from V and 5 from J, leaving 18 bases between them. This CDR3 contains 16 residues. Germline CDR1 and CDR2: LGHNA and YSLEER. This chain's CDR3 is CASSRLGVNKDQPQHF. The CDR3 nucleotides read TGCGCCAGCAGCCGGTTGGGAGTAAATAAGGATCAGCCCCAGCATTTT.

The chain links TRBV4-3 to TRBJ1-3; no firm D call. Germline V gene data show CDR1 as LGHNA and CDR2 as YSLEER. The CDR3 spans 17 residues. Trimming removed 0 bases at V and 3 bases at J, with 15 bases between. The CDR3: CASSQDFKGVGGNTIYF. In DNA form, the CDR3 reads TGCGCCAGCAGCCAAGATTTTAAGGGAGTAGGTGGAAACACCATATATTTT.

This rearrangement joins TRBV7-8 to TRBJ1-1; D possibly corresponds to TRBD1 (6 bases). There are 14 residues in the CDR3. Germline V gene data show CDR1 as SGHVS and CDR2 as FQNEAQ. With 5 bases removed from V and 4 bases from J, the gap between germline ends came to 14 bases. CDR3 sequence (DNA): TGTGCCAGCAGCGCTGGGACATTTGGCACTGAAGCTTTCTTT. Translating it yields CASSAGTFGTEAFF.